This T cell receptor beta chain emerged from a study of tumor-infiltrating lymphocytes in primary liver carcinoma. For blood RNA, unsorted whole blood served as the source, and germline DNA was extracted too. cDNA specific to TCR beta was made from approximately 0.55 ug of total RNA, with a constant-region primer employed for priming. Three nested multiplex PCR rounds, a slightly modified ARM-PCR method, built the TCR beta libraries. Investigators reported that the first two PCR rounds, at roughly 10 cycles each, used TRBV1-TRBV30 forward primers with a C-beta reverse primer. TCRdb reanalysed the multiplex PCR reads using MiXCR and keeps one entry per CDR3 protein. The sample has about 200,000 distinct CDR3 sequences, around three fifths seen once. Concerning this clonotype itself: Given the absence of the conserved phenylalanine or tryptophan at the CDR3 end, a read error is likely.

Trimming left V 10 bases short and J 5 bases short, with 20 bases between. This CDR3 has 14 residues. Germline CDR1 is SGHAT and CDR2 is FQNNGV. The chain employs TRBV11-2 and TRBJ2-5; D may be TRBD1 or TRBD2 (6 bases each). Sequenced: peripheral blood. This receptor was obtained from a woman between 55 and 75 years old with primary liver carcinoma and hepatitis B virus infection. The DNA for the CDR3 is TGTGCCAACCAGAGGAGGGGGGCAGCGGAGACCCAGTACCTC. Protein sequence: CANQRRGAAETQYL.